What follows are 8 T cell receptor beta chains derived from one specimen sequenced in a study of blood T cell repertoires in COVID-19. Using immunoSEQ multiplex PCR, the repertoire was profiled, and TCRdb retains in-frame clones only, with some absent. Among 200,000 to 300,000 clones listed, roughly 86% were seen once. Input material: peripheral blood. These receptors all stem from a man in his forties or fifties who had recovered from COVID-19.

CDR3 nucleotides: TGTGCCAGCAGCTTAGAACTAGCGGGGAGCTCCTACGAGCAGTACTTC. This gives the protein CASSLELAGSSYEQYF. The rearrangement links TRBV11-2 to TRBJ2-7, with 10 bases aligning to TRBD2. The CDR3 runs 16 residues. Losses at the gene ends were 0 bases for V and 0 bases for J; bases not matched to a gene: 2. The germline V gene encodes CDR1 SGHAT and CDR2 FQNNGV.

V is TRBV9 and J is TRBJ1-3, with a possible D match to TRBD1 (5 bases). The CDR3 consists of 14 residues. V was trimmed by 1 base and J by 0 bases, leaving 5 bases between them. CDR1 and CDR2 (germline): SGDLS, YYNGEE. The CDR3 region is CASSVRGSGNTIYF. The DNA for the CDR3 is TGTGCCAGCAGCGTAAGGGGCTCTGGAAACACCATATATTTT.

The chain is built from TRBV7-2 and TRBJ2-2; possibly TRBD2 for D (5 bases). CDR3 length: 15 amino acids. V lost 7 bases and J lost 7, with 19 bases in between. Germline V gives CDR1 SGHTA, CDR2 FQGNSA. CDR3 nucleotide sequence: TGTGCCAGCACAATTAAGGCGGGCGGAGGCGGGGAGCTGTTTTTT. Translating gives CASTIKAGGGGELFF.

V usage is TRBV18 and J usage is TRBJ1-4; D unclear. Germline CDR1 reads KGHSH; CDR2 reads LQKENI. Trimming stripped 2 bases from V and 8 bases from J, with 6 bases between. The CDR3 loop spans 12 amino acids. The CDR3: CASSPEREKLFF. The CDR3 DNA sequence: TGTGCCAGCTCACCAGAGCGGGAAAAACTGTTTTTT. The full variable domain, its missing parts supplied by reference TRBV18 and TRBJ1-4, is NAGVMQNPRHLVRRRGQEARLRCSPMKGHSHVYWYRQLPEEGLKFMVYLQKENIIDESGMPKERFSAEFPKEGPSILRIQQVVRGDSAAYFCASSPEREKLFFGSGTQLSVL.

This clone has a single count. The V gene is TRBV4-3, the J gene TRBJ2-3, with D uncertain. The CDR3 has 14 residues. V was pared by 0 bases and J by 7 bases, with 11 bases between. Germline-derived CDR1 and CDR2 are LGHNA and YSLEER. Here the CDR3 reads CASSQDPRSYTQYF. In nucleotides, the CDR3 is TGCGCCAGCAGCCAAGATCCCCGGTCTTATACGCAGTATTTT.

This clone is a singleton in its sample. This chain joins TRBV10-2 and TRBJ2-3; 10 nucleotides line up with TRBD1. The ends lost 3 bases at V and 6 bases at J; junction bases unmatched: 6. This CDR3 contains 15 residues. The V gene's germline CDR1 is WSHSY and CDR2 SAAADI. CDR3 sequence: CASSDPRDRGDTQYF. The CDR3, as DNA: TGCGCCAGCAGTGACCCCCGGGACAGGGGCGATACGCAGTATTTT.

The chain uses TRBV2 and TRBJ1-6, with 7 bases matching TRBD1. Germline-derived CDR1 and CDR2 are SNHLY and FYNNEI. Unmatched junction bases numbered 4, after V lost 7 bases and J lost 7 bases. There are 13 residues in the CDR3. CDR3 DNA sequence: TGTGCCAGCAACGACAGGGAGAATTCACCCCTCCACTTT. Its translation is CASNDRENSPLHF.

The chain uses TRBV9 and TRBJ2-1, with 7 positions matching TRBD2. In germline, CDR1 is SGDLS, CDR2 YYNGEE. The CDR3 runs to 16 residues. V lost 0 bases and J lost 3; bases outside the gene matches: 6. This chain's CDR3 is CASSVVGGVLYNEQFF. The DNA of the CDR3 is TGTGCCAGCAGCGTAGTTGGGGGGGTTCTCTACAATGAGCAGTTCTTC.